These 12 T cell receptor beta chains were sequenced from one sample in a study of beta chain features in type 1 diabetes. The whole isolated RNA underwent reverse transcription, so sequencing captured expressed TCRB transcripts. Sequencing was performed with immunoSEQ multiplex PCR; in TCRdb, only in-frame clones are kept and a portion is missing. The data contain around 500,000 clones, about 10% of them singletons. The sample comprised naive CD4+ T cells from blood. The source of these receptors is a woman aged 18-29 years in good health.

J is TRBJ2-7 and V is TRBV7-2; a weak D match, TRBD1 (5 bases). The V gene's germline CDR1 is SGHTA and CDR2 FQGNSA. The V gene lost 2 bases and the J gene lost 3 bases, with 17 bases spanning the gap. The CDR3 spans 16 residues. CDR3 in amino acids: CASSLFGATGYYEQYF. CDR3 nucleotides: TGTGCCAGCAGCTTATTTGGGGCAACAGGATACTACGAGCAGTACTTC. Using reference TRBV7-2 and TRBJ2-7 for the parts outside the CDR3, the full variable domain is GAGVSQSPSNKVTEKGKDVELRCDPISGHTALYWYRQSLGQGLEFLIYFQGNSAPDKSGLPSDRFSAERTGGSVSTLTIQRTQQEDSAVYLCASSLFGATGYYEQYFGPGTRLTVT.

This clone was detected only a few times. The sample holds other DNA sequences that translate to the same CDR3. The rearrangement uses TRBV25-1 and TRBJ1-5, with D unresolved. The CDR3 totals 14 residues. Per the germline V gene, CDR1 is MGHDK and CDR2 is SYGVNS. Deletions cut 4 bases from V and 0 bases from J, with 7 bases between. CDR3 nucleotides: TGTGCCAGCAGTGCCGAGTATAGCAATCAGCCCCAGCATTTT. Translating it yields CASSAEYSNQPQHF.

This clone has a handful of counts. The V gene is TRBV27, the J gene TRBJ2-1; possibly TRBD1 for D (6 bases). This CDR3 contains 15 residues. Germline loops: CDR1 MNHEY, CDR2 SMNVEV (reference sequence). Deletions cut 5 bases from V and 7 bases from J, with 18 bases between. This chain's CDR3 is CASSLNRATGNEQFF. The DNA for the CDR3 is TGTGCCAGCAGTCTTAACAGGGCCACGGGGAATGAGCAGTTCTTC.

This clone was detected a few times. The J gene is TRBJ2-7, the V gene TRBV19; 10 bases align to TRBD2. This CDR3 is 15 amino acids long. Germline assignment: CDR1 LNHDA and CDR2 SQIVND (reference sequence). Germline trimming cut 3 bases from V and 3 bases from J; bases unmatched to any gene: 5. This CDR3 is CASSMSLAGVYEQYF. The CDR3 DNA follows: TGTGCCAGTAGTATGAGTCTAGCGGGAGTCTACGAGCAGTACTTC.

This clone was counted only a few times. J is TRBJ2-2 and V is TRBV11-2; TRBD1 might be the D (6 bases). V lost 5 bases to trimming and J lost 8 bases, with 9 bases between them. Per germline, CDR1 SGHAT and CDR2 FQNNGV. The CDR3 loop spans 12 amino acids. CDR3 DNA sequence: TGTGCCAGCAGCCCAGGGGCGGGGGAGCTGTTTTTT. Its translation is CASSPGAGELFF.

The rearrangement uses TRBV7-3 and TRBJ2-5; TRBD2 agrees at 8 bases. J lost 5 bases, V lost 5 bases, and 10 bases had no gene match. Per germline, CDR1 SGHTA and CDR2 FQGTGA. The CDR3 has 15 residues. The CDR3 nucleotides read TGTGCCAGCAGCCGCGGAGCGGGAGCGGGCGAGACCCAGTACTTC. It yields the protein CASSRGAGAGETQYF.

This clone was counted a few times. The gene calls are TRBV6-5 and TRBJ2-1; a possible D gene is TRBD1 (6 bases). The CDR3 runs to 13 residues. Trimming shortened V by 8 bases and J by 4 bases, and 12 bases separated the two germline ends. Germline CDR1 and CDR2: MNHEY and SVGAGI. DNA of the CDR3: TGTGCCAGCTCCAGGGGTGTTTACAATGAGCAGTTCTTC. Protein product: CASSRGVYNEQFF.

This clone was detected only a few times. This rearrangement joins TRBV25-1 to TRBJ2-2, with D perhaps TRBD2 (5 bases). V lost 10 bases and J 4 bases, leaving 7 bases between the germline ends. Germline lookup yields CDR1 MGHDK and CDR2 SYGVNS. The CDR3 contains 11 residues. The CDR3 DNA is TGTGCCATCCGGGGCACCGGGGAGCTGTTTTTT. Translating gives CAIRGTGELFF.

This clone was picked up a small number of times. The chain carries TRBV29-1 and TRBJ2-1; D ambiguous. V lost 4 bases and J 9 bases, leaving 16 bases between the germline ends. The CDR3 runs to 13 residues. Per the germline V gene, CDR1 is SQVTM and CDR2 is ANQGSEA. The CDR3 region is CSVAQLGVGEQFF. The CDR3 nucleotides read TGCAGCGTTGCCCAGCTCGGAGTGGGTGAGCAGTTCTTC.

V is TRBV4-1 and J is TRBJ1-5, with D perhaps TRBD1 (5 bases). The V gene's germline CDR1 is MGHRA and CDR2 YSYEKL. Trimming shortened V by 4 bases and J by 6 bases, and 16 bases separated the two germline ends. This CDR3 spans 15 amino acids. The CDR3 here is CASSLLMQGGQPQHF. The CDR3 DNA sequence: TGCGCCAGCAGCCTGTTGATGCAGGGAGGTCAGCCCCAGCATTTT.

This clone has ten or more counts. The chain links TRBV4-2 to TRBJ2-1, with TRBD2 matching over 8 bases. The CDR3 covers 16 residues. Germline CDR1 is LGHNA and CDR2 is YNFKEQ. With 4 bases clipped from V and 0 bases from J, the junction kept 5 bases outside the gene matches. CDR3 sequence: CASSLRSGGSYNEQFF. The CDR3 DNA reads as TGTGCCAGCAGCCTGAGGAGCGGGGGCTCCTACAATGAGCAGTTCTTC.

V and J are TRBV4-1 and TRBJ1-6; 9 bases match TRBD1. This CDR3 spans 18 amino acids. The V and J ends lost 3 bases and 6 bases, in that order; junction bases with no gene match: 12. CDR1 is MGHRA and CDR2 is YSYEKL in the germline V gene. DNA of the CDR3: TGCGCCAGCAGCCAGGGGAGGACAGGGGAGCTTGTTAATTCACCCCTCCACTTT. Amino acid sequence: CASSQGRTGELVNSPLHF.